The 12 T cell receptor beta chains presented below share a single source sample, sequenced in a study of T cells expressing NK-cell markers. Using the 5' RACE reads, TCRdb records one entry per CDR3 protein without DNA. The sample is made up of about 150,000 distinct CDR3 sequences, and the top ten hold 10% to 15% of it. The sequenced sample was blood T cells: a sorted CD56 or NKG2C T cell subset, CD4+ or CD8+ T cells, or bulk PBMC T cells (not recorded which). The receptors were gathered from a man aged 18 to 29 in good health.

The chain recombines TRBV11-2 with TRBJ2-5. The germline V gene has CDR1 SGHAT and CDR2 FQNNGV. The CDR3 is made up of 13 amino acids. The CDR3 reads CASSLGGPETQYF. The whole variable domain, remainder taken from reference TRBV11-2 and TRBJ2-5, is EAGVAQSPRYKIIEKRQSVAFWCNPISGHATLYWYQQILGQGPKLLIQFQNNGVVDDSQLPKDRFSAERLKGVDSTLKIQPAKLEDSAVYLCASSLGGPETQYFGPGTRLLVL.

This chain uses TRBV27 with TRBJ2-5; TCRdb gives TRBD1 as the D gene, but with no DNA this cannot be confirmed. Germline V gene lookup returns CDR1 MNHEY and CDR2 SMNVEV (reference sequence). The CDR3 extends over 15 amino acids. CDR3 protein: CASSFFRDYKETQYF.

The chain employs TRBV29-1 and TRBJ2-1. Germline V gene sequence: CDR1 SQVTM, CDR2 ANQGSEA. The CDR3 totals 11 residues. This chain's CDR3 is CSGDWVNEQFF.

V usage is TRBV25-1 and J usage is TRBJ2-7; TCRdb outputs TRBD1, but without DNA this stays unchecked. Per the germline V gene, CDR1 is MGHDK and CDR2 is SYGVNS. The CDR3 extends over 15 amino acids. CDR3 loop: CASSRSPGGSYEQYF.

V and J are TRBV7-8 and TRBJ2-7; TCRdb's D call of TRBD2 is untestable without DNA. CDR1 and CDR2 from the germline V gene are SGHVS and FQNEAQ. CDR3 size: 12 residues. The CDR3 loop reads CATGTSGYEQYF.

This sequence joins TRBV20-1 and TRBJ2-4; lacking DNA, the TRBD1 call made by TCRdb goes unchecked. This CDR3 has 13 amino acids. Germline-derived CDR1 and CDR2 are DFQATT and SNEGSKA (reference sequence). CDR3 loop: CSARDRGHPNRYF.

The gene calls are TRBV5-1 and TRBJ2-2; TCRdb gives TRBD2 as the D gene, but with no DNA this cannot be confirmed. Germline V gene sequence: CDR1 SGHRS, CDR2 YFSETQ. The CDR3 consists of 15 residues. CDR3 protein: CASSTGREDTGELFF.

V usage is TRBV3-1 and J usage is TRBJ2-7; as DNA is missing, the TRBD2 call by TCRdb cannot be tested. CDR3 length: 16 amino acids. Per germline, CDR1 LGHDT and CDR2 YNNKEL (reference sequence). This CDR3 reads CASSHARLAGDYEQYF.

The chain uses TRBV29-1 and TRBJ1-2. Germline V lookup: CDR1 SQVTM, CDR2 ANQGSEA. The CDR3 loop spans 14 amino acids. CDR3 in amino acids: CSVLATQGPYGYTF. The full variable domain, with the rest looked up from reference TRBV29-1 and TRBJ1-2, is SAVISQKPSRDICQRGTSLTIQCQVDSQVTMMFWYRQQPGQSLTLIATANQGSEATYESGFVIDKFPISRPNLTFSTLTVSNMSPEDSSIYLCSVLATQGPYGYTFGSGTRLTVV.

The chain has TRBV5-5 and TRBJ2-7; checking the TCRdb D call of TRBD1 is not possible without DNA. The CDR3 runs 14 residues. Germline CDR1 and CDR2: SGHKS and YYEKEE (reference sequence). CDR3 residues: CASSSRDSRYEQYF.

The chain uses TRBV3-1 and TRBJ2-1; absent DNA, TCRdb's TRBD1 call cannot be checked. The CDR3 contains 16 residues. The germline V gene encodes CDR1 LGHDT and CDR2 YNNKEL (reference sequence). This CDR3 is CASSQVRSRQHNEQFF.

V usage is TRBV27 and J usage is TRBJ2-7; TCRdb designates TRBD2, a call that cannot be tested without DNA. The CDR3 length is 15 residues. Germline V gives CDR1 MNHEY, CDR2 SMNVEV (reference sequence). This CDR3 is CASSRTDRALYEQYF.